This T cell receptor (beta chain) was documented in a study of glioma-infiltrating T cells after dendritic cell vaccination. Whole-study findings and limits: Patients with more pretreatment TILs had longer time to progression and survival. Higher TCR clonality did not directly relate to longer survival.

The time point denotes: after dendritic cell vaccination, including at tumor progression/relapse. Blood PBMC samples: pre-vaccination, two weeks post third vaccination, and at tumor progression. Per germline, CDR1 LGHNA and CDR2 YSLEER. This CDR3 comprises 13 residues. V was clipped by 3 bases and J by 5 bases, with 9 bases between them. Concerning this clone itself: Its antigen is unknown.

Amplification used 60 V beta primers and 13 J beta primers. Profiled with immunoSEQ multiplex PCR; TCRdb holds only in-frame clones, not every one. Of about 50,000 clones listed, approximately 89% are singletons. The clonotype was recovered from a human donor with glioblastoma. Here the sequenced sample was blood, taken after dendritic cell vaccination. This chain joins TRBV4-3 and TRBJ2-3; tentative D call: TRBD1 (5 bases). CDR3 amino acids: CASSQGQEDTQYF. The CDR3 DNA follows: TGCGCCAGCAGCCAGGGGCAGGAAGATACGCAGTATTTT.